This T cell receptor beta chain came from a study of T cell changes during pregnancy in multiple sclerosis. Measured with immunoSEQ multiplex PCR; TCRdb has only the in-frame clones, and not every one. The data hold fewer than 55,000 clones, with more than 75% observed a single time. The CDR3 has 15 amino acids. The germline CDR1 and CDR2 sequences are SEHNR and FQNEAQ (reference sequence). V was pared by 5 bases and J by 4 bases, with 9 bases of the junction left unmatched. The sequence derives from a female donor in good health, enrolled as a control in a pregnancy study. This sample comprised CD8+ T cells from peripheral blood mononuclear cells, obtained after pregnancy. This chain uses TRBV7-9 with TRBJ2-7, with 9 bases that match TRBD2. In DNA form, the CDR3 reads TGTGCCAGCAGCCCGCGGGGGGGCGGGGAGTACGAGCAGTACTTC. It encodes CASSPRGGGEYEQYF. Full variable domain (rest looked up from reference TRBV7-9 and TRBJ2-7): DTGVSQNPRHKITKRGQNVTFRCDPISEHNRLYWYRQTLGQGPEFLTYFQNEAQLEKSRLLSDRFSAERPKGSFSTLEIQRTEQGDSAMYLCASSPRGGGEYEQYFGPGTRLTVT.